Below, 14 T cell receptor beta chains from the same sample are listed, as sequenced in a study of CD8 T cells in ankylosing spondylitis. TCRdb fed the 5' RACE reads into MiXCR, producing one record per CDR3 protein. The sample yields 500,000 to 550,000 distinct CDR3 sequences, approximately 12% seen once. General observations from the study: Typical of ankylosing spondylitis blood, it appeared, was a TCR beta motif of fewer than ten highly homologous variants.

These receptors' antigens are unknown. Input material: blood, either unsorted or a sorted T cell fraction (not recorded which). The receptors were sampled from a male donor with ankylosing spondylitis.

This clonotype has ten or more counts. This chain links TRBV20-1 with TRBJ2-3; 7 nucleotides match TRBD2. The length of the CDR3 is 13 residues. Trimming took 7 bases from V and 2 from J; bases not matched to a gene: 6. Per germline, CDR1 DFQATT and CDR2 SNEGSKA (reference sequence). CDR3 sequence: CSVASGYTDTQYF. CDR3 coding DNA: TGCAGTGTTGCTAGCGGCTACACAGATACGCAGTATTTT.

In this sample, this clonotype turned up many times. V is TRBV12-3 or TRBV12-4 and J is TRBJ1-5; TRBD1 agrees at 9 bases. This CDR3 has 15 amino acids. The J segment lost 9 bases and the V segment lost 4 bases, leaving 10 bases of the junction unmatched. The CDR3 region is CASSYTTGGVGPQHF. Written as DNA, the CDR3 is TGTGCCAGCAGTTACACCACAGGGGGCGTGGGGCCCCAGCATTTT.

J is TRBJ2-5 and V is TRBV6-1, with 13 bases that match TRBD2. Germline assignment: CDR1 MNHNS and CDR2 SASEGT. With 9 bases clipped from V and 4 bases from J, the junction kept 14 bases outside the gene matches. The CDR3 is 17 residues long. The chain's CDR3 is CASPLAGGPGYGETQYF. The DNA of the CDR3 is TGTGCCAGTCCACTAGCGGGAGGGCCAGGGTATGGAGAGACCCAGTACTTC.

This clonotype was recorded at least ten times. The chain links TRBV12-3 or TRBV12-4 to TRBJ2-7, with 8 bases fitting TRBD1. Losses at the gene ends were 4 bases for V and 3 bases for J; bases not matched to a gene: 5. The CDR3 spans 14 residues. The CDR3 spells CASSSGGRGYEQYV. The CDR3 bases are TGTGCCAGCAGTTCAGGGGGCCGCGGCTACGAGCAGTACGTC.

This clonotype occurred once. The chain employs TRBV7-6 and TRBJ2-1; 11 bases line up with TRBD2. The V gene's germline CDR1 is SGHVS and CDR2 FNYEAQ. The length of the CDR3 is 17 residues. With V trimmed by 5 bases and J by 7 bases, 13 bases remained unmatched. The CDR3 is CASSPYPIAGGPNEQFF. The CDR3 nucleotides read TGTGCCAGCAGCCCCTACCCTATAGCGGGAGGGCCAAATGAGCAGTTCTTC.

In the case of this clonotype: This may stem from a read error, because a much larger clone lies one nucleotide away. CDR3 sequence: CASSFTSYEQYF. In DNA, the CDR3 is TGTGCCAGCAGCTTTACCTCCTACGAGCAGTACTTC. This sequence joins TRBV7-2 and TRBJ2-7; D gene ambiguous. This CDR3 region has 12 residues. Germline V gene lookup returns CDR1 SGHTA and CDR2 FQGNSA. V lost 3 bases and J lost 0, with 3 bases in between.

The V call is TRBV12-3 or TRBV12-4, the J call TRBJ2-5; 16 nucleotides line up with TRBD2. J gave up 0 bases and V 5 bases, and 9 bases lay outside the gene matches. The CDR3 runs 19 residues. The CDR3 reads CASSPYYGTSGGDQETQYF. The CDR3 DNA sequence: TGTGCCAGCAGTCCCTATTACGGGACTAGCGGGGGGGACCAAGAGACCCAGTACTTC.

The table lists this clonotype with many counts. The gene calls are TRBV10-3 and TRBJ2-1; a possible D gene is TRBD1 (5 bases). Germline V lookup: CDR1 ENHRY, CDR2 SYGVKD. The CDR3 has 13 residues. V shed 4 bases and J shed 8 bases, with 12 bases lying between them. CDR3 residues: CAISAGWSDEQFF. The CDR3 region has the DNA TGTGCCATCAGTGCAGGGTGGAGTGATGAGCAGTTCTTC.

This chain connects TRBV15 to TRBJ2-7; TRBD2 matches 7 bases. The length of the CDR3 is 16 residues. V lost 3 bases, J lost 0 bases, and 8 bases stayed unmatched. Germline V gene data show CDR1 as LNHNV and CDR2 as YYDKDF (reference sequence). The CDR3 nucleotides are TGTGCCACCAGCAGGATGACTAGCAAGAGCTCCTACGAGCAGTACGTC. Translating gives CATSRMTSKSSYEQYV.

This clonotype came up many times. The chain combines TRBV11-2 with TRBJ1-5; D is unclear. CDR3 size: 15 residues. CDR1 is SGHAT, CDR2 FQNNGV, per germline. The germline V and J ends were trimmed by 1 base and 2 bases, with 9 bases remaining between them. CDR3 nucleotides: TGTGCCAGCAGCTTAGGTCGGGGAGGCAATCAGCCCCAGCATTTT. Translation: CASSLGRGGNQPQHF.

CDR3 protein: CASKRETGGFF. CDR3 bases: TGTGCCAGCAAGCGGGAGACAGGGGGGTTCTTC. This rearrangement joins TRBV2 to TRBJ2-1; a weak D match, TRBD1 (9 bases). CDR3 length equals 11 residues. Germline V gene lookup returns CDR1 SNHLY and CDR2 FYNNEI. The V end was cut by 7 bases, the J end by 15 bases, with 16 bases between.

This chain links TRBV20-1 with TRBJ2-3; 9 positions agree with TRBD2. CDR1 DFQATT and CDR2 SNEGSKA come from the germline V gene (reference sequence). Losses at the gene ends were 4 bases for V and 2 bases for J; bases not matched to a gene: 4. This CDR3 has 14 residues. The CDR3 here is CSATLAGNTDTQYF. Written as DNA, the CDR3 is TGCAGTGCTACCCTAGCGGGAAACACAGATACGCAGTATTTT.

This clonotype has ten or more counts. This chain joins TRBV29-1 and TRBJ2-4, with D uncertain. In germline, CDR1 is SQVTM, CDR2 ANQGSEA. This CDR3 spans 12 amino acids. Trimming shortened V by 5 bases and J by 0 bases, and 5 bases separated the two germline ends. The CDR3 reads CSVYIAKNIQYF. CDR3 in DNA: TGCAGCGTTTACATAGCCAAAAACATTCAGTACTTC.

This clonotype appeared many times. The chain recombines TRBV12-3 or TRBV12-4 with TRBJ2-3; 8 bases line up with TRBD2. The junction had 10 bases not matched to a gene; V was cut back by 8 bases and J by 3 bases. This CDR3 region has 15 residues. Here the CDR3 DNA reads TGTGCCAGCCGCGCGGGAGCGGGAGAAACAGATACGCAGTATTTT. Translated, it gives CASRAGAGETDTQYF.